This T cell receptor (beta chain) was identified in a study of T-cell memory formation after mild COVID-19. Study-wide context: The TCR clusters were mostly specific to one donor. Study-wide points: A subset of responding clones appeared in pre-infection memory, suggesting cross-reactive memory joined. Later expanders leaned CD4+, whereas day 15 to 85 contracting clones were balanced CD4/CD8.

The length of the CDR3 is 13 residues. V was pared by 6 bases and J by 4 bases, with 3 bases of the junction left unmatched. CDR1 and CDR2 from the germline V gene are MNHEY and SVGAGI. Amplification by 5'RACE using constant-segment primers produced TCR alpha and TCR beta cDNA libraries that carried sample barcodes and UMIs. Via MiXCR, TCRdb re-called the 5' RACE reads, giving one row per CDR3 protein. Among about 410,000 distinct CDR3 sequences, more than 20% were seen once, and the ten largest hold around 14%. This clonotype showed up just a few times. Antigen: not known. The receptor's source is an adult woman who had mild COVID-19 (a few samples of this study predate the infection). Cell type and time point are not known. This rearrangement joins TRBV6-5 to TRBJ2-3; TRBD2 agrees at 8 bases. The source material was PBMCs or a T cell subset sorted from them (not recorded which). CDR3 in DNA: TGTGCCAGCAGAACCGGGGGGGCAGATACGCAGTATTTT. This gives the protein CASRTGGADTQYF.